Listed below are T cell receptor beta chains from one sample, sequenced in a study of blood T cell repertoires in COVID-19. TCRdb keeps only in-frame clones here, not all; method: immunoSEQ multiplex PCR. This table holds some 400,000 clones, 75% to 90% found once. Sequenced sample: PBMCs or T cells enriched from blood (not recorded which). These receptors were taken from a man aged 25-45 years who had recovered from COVID-19. CDR3s include the opening cysteine and the closing phenylalanine or tryptophan. Each record gives: D gene, V gene, clone size, J gene, CDR3 DNA, CDR3 protein. D genes are given only for firm matches. Size is omitted from some rows. Given values are once, few, many or a class for expanded clones.

D gene: TRBD1
V gene: TRBV2
clone size: NA
J gene: TRBJ1-3
CDR3 DNA: TGTGCCAGCAGGACAGGGCCGGGCGGAAACACCATATATTTT
CDR3 protein: CASRTGPGGNTIYF

D gene: NA
V gene: TRBV5-1
clone size: NA
J gene: TRBJ2-7
CDR3 DNA: TGCGCCAGCAGCCCCCACAGGGACACCTACGAGCAGTACTTC
CDR3 protein: CASSPHRDTYEQYF

D gene: NA
V gene: TRBV5-1
clone size: NA
J gene: TRBJ2-2
CDR3 DNA: TGCGCCAGCAGCTTCTCCATTGGGGGCGGCGCGGGCGGGGAGCTGTTTTTT
CDR3 protein: CASSFSIGGGAGGELFF

D gene: TRBD1
V gene: TRBV12-3/TRBV12-4
clone size: NA
J gene: TRBJ1-5
CDR3 DNA: TGTGCCAGCATTCAGGGGGACAATCAGCCCCAGCATTTT
CDR3 protein: CASIQGDNQPQHF

D gene: TRBD1
V gene: TRBV28
clone size: NA
J gene: TRBJ1-1
CDR3 DNA: TGTGCCAGCAGTCCCAGGGGGTTGGGAGCTTTCTTT
CDR3 protein: CASSPRGLGAFF

D gene: NA
V gene: TRBV29-1
clone size: NA
J gene: TRBJ1-2
CDR3 DNA: TGCAGCGTTGAAGCTTGGCCGCGGGGCTACACCTTC
CDR3 protein: CSVEAWPRGYTF

D gene: NA
V gene: TRBV21-1
clone size: NA
J gene: TRBJ1-2
CDR3 DNA: TGTGCCAGCAGCTCCCGGACTCGGACAGGGGGCTTTGGCTACACCTTC
CDR3 protein: CASSSRTRTGGFGYTF

D gene: TRBD2
V gene: TRBV15
clone size: NA
J gene: TRBJ2-7
CDR3 DNA: TGTGCCACCAGCAGAGCGAGCGGGGGCTACGAGCAGTACTTC
CDR3 protein: CATSRASGGYEQYF

D gene: NA
V gene: TRBV19
clone size: few
J gene: TRBJ2-7
CDR3 DNA: TGTGCCAGTAGTGATCAGGGTATCTCCTACGAGCAGTACTTC
CDR3 protein: CASSDQGISYEQYF

D gene: TRBD1
V gene: TRBV6-5
clone size: NA
J gene: TRBJ2-5
CDR3 DNA: TGTGCCAGCAGTTACGCCGGGACAGGGAGTGAGACCCAGTACTTC
CDR3 protein: CASSYAGTGSETQYF

D gene: NA
V gene: TRBV7-8
clone size: NA
J gene: TRBJ2-7
CDR3 DNA: TGTGCCAGCAGCTACTCTCAGGGGTTGTCCTACGAGCAGTACTTC
CDR3 protein: CASSYSQGLSYEQYF

D gene: NA
V gene: TRBV11-2
clone size: NA
J gene: TRBJ2-7
CDR3 DNA: TGTGCCAGCAGCCTAGACCTATTAGCGTTATCTGTCTTC
CDR3 protein: CASSLDLLALSVF

D gene: NA
V gene: TRBV2
clone size: NA
J gene: TRBJ1-1
CDR3 DNA: TGTGCCAGCAGCTTTACAGGGACTGAAGCTTTCTTT
CDR3 protein: CASSFTGTEAFF

D gene: NA
V gene: TRBV6-2/TRBV6-3
clone size: NA
J gene: TRBJ2-1
CDR3 DNA: TGTGCCAGCAGTTACTCGGGCGTCTCCTACAATGAGCAGTTCTTC
CDR3 protein: CASSYSGVSYNEQFF

D gene: TRBD1
V gene: TRBV13
clone size: NA
J gene: TRBJ1-3
CDR3 DNA: TGTGCCAGCAGCCCTACAGGGGCTGGAAACACCATATATTTT
CDR3 protein: CASSPTGAGNTIYF

D gene: NA
V gene: TRBV7-9
clone size: few
J gene: TRBJ2-5
CDR3 DNA: TGTGCCAGCAGCCTACTAGGGCGTGGGGAGACCCAGTACTTC
CDR3 protein: CASSLLGRGETQYF

D gene: NA
V gene: TRBV29-1
clone size: NA
J gene: TRBJ2-3
CDR3 DNA: TGCAGCGACAGGGAGGGGGGGGATACGCAGTATTTT
CDR3 protein: CSDREGGDTQYF

D gene: NA
V gene: TRBV28
clone size: NA
J gene: TRBJ1-2
CDR3 DNA: TGTGCCAGCAGTTTCCGGGGGTATGGCTACACCTTC
CDR3 protein: CASSFRGYGYTF

D gene: NA
V gene: TRBV5-6
clone size: NA
J gene: TRBJ1-2
CDR3 DNA: TGTGCCAGCAGCCAATCTAACTATGGCTACACCTTC
CDR3 protein: CASSQSNYGYTF

D gene: NA
V gene: TRBV5-4
clone size: NA
J gene: TRBJ2-4
CDR3 DNA: TGTGCCAGCAGCTTGGCCGGGAGCACAGTAATTAGGAGCGAGCACTTC
CDR3 protein: CASSLAGSTVIRSEHF

D gene: TRBD2
V gene: TRBV14
clone size: NA
J gene: TRBJ2-2
CDR3 DNA: TGTGCCAGCAGCCCCCGGACTAGCGGGAGTAAGGGCACCGGGGAGCTGTTTTTT
CDR3 protein: CASSPRTSGSKGTGELFF

D gene: TRBD1
V gene: TRBV30
clone size: NA
J gene: TRBJ2-7
CDR3 DNA: TGTGCCTGGAGACCCCGGGACAGGCCCTATGGGGACTCTTACGAGCAGTACTTC
CDR3 protein: CAWRPRDRPYGDSYEQYF

D gene: TRBD1
V gene: TRBV4-1
clone size: NA
J gene: TRBJ2-1
CDR3 DNA: TGCGCCAGCAGCCAAAGTCCCGGGACAGGGAATGGCAACAATGAGCAGTTCTTC
CDR3 protein: CASSQSPGTGNGNNEQFF

D gene: TRBD2
V gene: TRBV18
clone size: once
J gene: TRBJ2-1
CDR3 DNA: TGTGCCAGCTCACCAACTAGCGGGAGTGAAGAGGAGTTCTTC
CDR3 protein: CASSPTSGSEEEFF

D gene: TRBD1
V gene: TRBV5-1
clone size: NA
J gene: TRBJ2-7
CDR3 DNA: TGCGCCACCAAGGGGGACAGCACCTACGAGCAGTACTTC
CDR3 protein: CATKGDSTYEQYF

D gene: TRBD1
V gene: TRBV7-6
clone size: NA
J gene: TRBJ1-1
CDR3 DNA: TGTGCCAGCAGCTTAAGGGACAGTCCCACTGAAGCTTTCTTT
CDR3 protein: CASSLRDSPTEAFF